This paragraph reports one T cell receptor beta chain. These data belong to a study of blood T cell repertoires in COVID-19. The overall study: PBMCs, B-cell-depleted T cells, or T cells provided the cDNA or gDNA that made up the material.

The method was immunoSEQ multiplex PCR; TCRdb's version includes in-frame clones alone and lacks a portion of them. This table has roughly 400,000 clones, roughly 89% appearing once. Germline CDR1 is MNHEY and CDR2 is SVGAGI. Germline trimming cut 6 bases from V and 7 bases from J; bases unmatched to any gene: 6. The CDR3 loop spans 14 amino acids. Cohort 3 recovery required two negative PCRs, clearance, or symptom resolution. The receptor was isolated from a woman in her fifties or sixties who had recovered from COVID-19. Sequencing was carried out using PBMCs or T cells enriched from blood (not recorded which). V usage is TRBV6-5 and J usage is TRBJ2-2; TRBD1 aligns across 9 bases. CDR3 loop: CASSSGTGSGELFF. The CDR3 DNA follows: TGTGCCAGCAGCTCCGGGACAGGGAGCGGGGAGCTGTTTTTT.